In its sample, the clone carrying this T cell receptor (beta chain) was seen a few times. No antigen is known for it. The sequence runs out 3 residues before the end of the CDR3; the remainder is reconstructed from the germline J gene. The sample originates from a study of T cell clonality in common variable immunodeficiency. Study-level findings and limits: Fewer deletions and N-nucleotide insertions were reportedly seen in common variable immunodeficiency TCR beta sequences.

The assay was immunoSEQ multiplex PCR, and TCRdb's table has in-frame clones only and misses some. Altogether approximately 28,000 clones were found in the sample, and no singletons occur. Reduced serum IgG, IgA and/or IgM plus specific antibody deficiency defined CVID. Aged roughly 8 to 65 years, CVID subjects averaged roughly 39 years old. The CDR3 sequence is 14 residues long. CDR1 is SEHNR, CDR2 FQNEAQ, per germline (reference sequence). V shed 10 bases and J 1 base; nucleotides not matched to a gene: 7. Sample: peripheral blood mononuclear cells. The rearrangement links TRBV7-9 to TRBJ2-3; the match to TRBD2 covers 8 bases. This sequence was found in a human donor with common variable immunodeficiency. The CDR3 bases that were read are TGTGCCATCCCGGCGCGGGAGGGCACAGATACG. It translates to CAIPAREGTDT. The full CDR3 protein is CAIPAREGTDTQYF.